The subject of this entry is one TCR beta chain. These data are taken from a study of control samples from healthy donors and cancer patients. Profiled with immunoSEQ multiplex PCR; TCRdb holds only in-frame clones, not every one. Of 170,000 or so clones in the sample, approximately 95% were seen once. CDR1 MDHEN and CDR2 SYDVKM come from the germline V gene. Trimming took off 8 bases at V and 2 bases at J, with 13 bases between the two ends. CDR3 size: 13 residues. J is TRBJ2-7 and V is TRBV28; D perhaps matches TRBD1 (6 bases). This TCR was sampled from a man aged 18 to 35 in good health. The sample was blood. CDR3 in amino acids: CASRSWGPYEQYF. In DNA, the CDR3 is TGTGCCAGCCGATCCTGGGGGCCCTACGAGCAGTACTTC.